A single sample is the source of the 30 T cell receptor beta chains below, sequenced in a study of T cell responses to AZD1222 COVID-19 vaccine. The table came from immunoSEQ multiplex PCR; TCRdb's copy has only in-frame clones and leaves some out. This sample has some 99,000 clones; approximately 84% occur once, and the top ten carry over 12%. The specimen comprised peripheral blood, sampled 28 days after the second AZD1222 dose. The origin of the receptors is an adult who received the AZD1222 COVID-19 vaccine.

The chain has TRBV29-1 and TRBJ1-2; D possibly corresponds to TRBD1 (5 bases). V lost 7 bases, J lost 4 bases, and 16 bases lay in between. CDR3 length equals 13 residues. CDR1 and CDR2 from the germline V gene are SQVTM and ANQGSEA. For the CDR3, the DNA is TGCAGCGCCCTAGGAGGGGTTAGCTATGGCTACACCTTC. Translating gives CSALGGVSYGYTF.

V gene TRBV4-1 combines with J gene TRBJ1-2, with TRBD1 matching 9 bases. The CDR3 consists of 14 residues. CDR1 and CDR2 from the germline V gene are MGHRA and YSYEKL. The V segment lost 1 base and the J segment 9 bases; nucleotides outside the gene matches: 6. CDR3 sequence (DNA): TGCGCCAGCAGCCAAGGGGGACAGGGCGTTAGCTACACCTTC. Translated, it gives CASSQGGQGVSYTF.

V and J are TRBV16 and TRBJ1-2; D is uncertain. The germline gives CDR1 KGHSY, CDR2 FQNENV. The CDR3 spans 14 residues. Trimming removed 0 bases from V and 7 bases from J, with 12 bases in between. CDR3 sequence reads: CASSQSVGLSGYTF. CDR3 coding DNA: TGTGCCAGCAGCCAATCCGTCGGACTCTCTGGCTACACCTTC.

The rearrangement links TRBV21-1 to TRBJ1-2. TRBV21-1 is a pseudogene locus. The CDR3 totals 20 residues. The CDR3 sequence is CASSPQWGGDGNPLNYGYTF. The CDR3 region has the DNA TGTGCCAGCAGCCCCCAATGGGGCGGCGACGGGAATCCACTCAACTATGGCTACACCTTC.

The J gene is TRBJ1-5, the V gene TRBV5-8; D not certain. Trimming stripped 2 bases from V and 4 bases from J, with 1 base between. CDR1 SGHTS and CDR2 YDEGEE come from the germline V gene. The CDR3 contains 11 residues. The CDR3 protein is CASSFNQPQHF. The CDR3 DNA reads TGTGCCAGCAGCTTTAATCAGCCCCAGCATTTT.

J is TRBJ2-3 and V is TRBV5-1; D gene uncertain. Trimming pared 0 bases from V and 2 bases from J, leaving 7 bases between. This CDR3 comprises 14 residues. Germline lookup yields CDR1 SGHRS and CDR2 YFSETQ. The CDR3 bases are TGCGCCAGCAGCTTGGCTCTCTTCACAGATACGCAGTATTTT. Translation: CASSLALFTDTQYF.

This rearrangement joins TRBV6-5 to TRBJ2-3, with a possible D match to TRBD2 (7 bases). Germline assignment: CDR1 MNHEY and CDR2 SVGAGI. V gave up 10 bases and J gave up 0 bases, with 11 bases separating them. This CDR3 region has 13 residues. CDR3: CAKGGISTDTQYF. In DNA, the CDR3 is TGTGCCAAGGGGGGGATAAGCACAGATACGCAGTATTTT.

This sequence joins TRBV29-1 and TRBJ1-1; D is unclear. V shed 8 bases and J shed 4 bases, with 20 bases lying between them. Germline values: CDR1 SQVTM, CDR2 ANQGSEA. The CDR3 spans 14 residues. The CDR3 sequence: CSTKSLLSGTEAFF. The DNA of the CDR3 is TGCAGCACCAAGTCTCTGTTGTCGGGCACTGAAGCTTTCTTT.

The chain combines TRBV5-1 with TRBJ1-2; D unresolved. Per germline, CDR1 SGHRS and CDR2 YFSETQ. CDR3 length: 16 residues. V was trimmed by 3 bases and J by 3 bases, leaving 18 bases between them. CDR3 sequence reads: CASSWTPDRADYGYTF. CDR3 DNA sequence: TGCGCCAGCAGCTGGACCCCGGATAGGGCAGACTATGGCTACACCTTC.

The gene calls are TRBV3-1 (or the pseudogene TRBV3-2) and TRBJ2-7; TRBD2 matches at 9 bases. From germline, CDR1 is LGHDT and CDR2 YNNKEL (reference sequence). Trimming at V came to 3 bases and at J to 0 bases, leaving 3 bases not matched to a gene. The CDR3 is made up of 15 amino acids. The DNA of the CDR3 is TGTGCCAGCAGCCACGAGACTAGCGGCTCCTACGAGCAGTACTTC. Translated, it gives CASSHETSGSYEQYF.

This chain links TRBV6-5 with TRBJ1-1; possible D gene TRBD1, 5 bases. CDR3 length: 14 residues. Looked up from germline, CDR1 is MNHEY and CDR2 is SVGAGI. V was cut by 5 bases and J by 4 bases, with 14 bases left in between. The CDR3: CASSSRDGGTEAFF. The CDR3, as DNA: TGTGCCAGCAGTAGCAGGGATGGAGGCACTGAAGCTTTCTTT.

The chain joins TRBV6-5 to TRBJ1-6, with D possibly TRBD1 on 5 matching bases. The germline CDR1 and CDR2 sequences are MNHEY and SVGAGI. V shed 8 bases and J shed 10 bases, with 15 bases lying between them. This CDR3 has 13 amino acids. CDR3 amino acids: CASHPGRDSPLHF. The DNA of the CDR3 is TGTGCCAGCCACCCCGGCCGGGACTCACCCCTCCACTTT.

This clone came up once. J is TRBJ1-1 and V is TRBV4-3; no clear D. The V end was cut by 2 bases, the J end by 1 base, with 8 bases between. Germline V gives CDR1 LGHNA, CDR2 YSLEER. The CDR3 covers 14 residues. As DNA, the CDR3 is TGCGCCAGCAGCCAAACCACGAGGAACACTGAAGCTTTCTTT. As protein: CASSQTTRNTEAFF.

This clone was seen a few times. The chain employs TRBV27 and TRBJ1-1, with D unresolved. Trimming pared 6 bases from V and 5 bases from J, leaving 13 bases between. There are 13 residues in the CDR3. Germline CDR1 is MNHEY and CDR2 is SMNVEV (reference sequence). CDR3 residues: CASRDRPRTEAFF. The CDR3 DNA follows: TGTGCCAGCAGGGACCGTCCGAGAACTGAAGCTTTCTTT.

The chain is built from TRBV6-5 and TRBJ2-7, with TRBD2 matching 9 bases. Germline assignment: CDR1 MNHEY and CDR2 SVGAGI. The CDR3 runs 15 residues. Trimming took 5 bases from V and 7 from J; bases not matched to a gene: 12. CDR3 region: CASSPYPSGIGEQYF. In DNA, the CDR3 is TGTGCCAGCAGTCCCTACCCTAGCGGGATAGGGGAGCAGTACTTC.

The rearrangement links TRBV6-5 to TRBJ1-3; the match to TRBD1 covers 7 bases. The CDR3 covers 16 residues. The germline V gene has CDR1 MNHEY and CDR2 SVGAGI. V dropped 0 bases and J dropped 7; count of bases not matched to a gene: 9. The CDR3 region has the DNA TGTGCCAGCAGTTACTCAAACAGGGGAGGGGAGAACACCATATATTTT. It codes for CASSYSNRGGENTIYF.

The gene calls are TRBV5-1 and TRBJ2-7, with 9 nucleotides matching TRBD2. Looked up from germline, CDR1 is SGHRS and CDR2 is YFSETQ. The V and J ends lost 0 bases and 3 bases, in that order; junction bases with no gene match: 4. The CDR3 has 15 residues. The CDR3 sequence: CASSLALAGVYEQYF. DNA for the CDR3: TGCGCCAGCAGCTTGGCTTTAGCGGGAGTCTACGAGCAGTACTTC. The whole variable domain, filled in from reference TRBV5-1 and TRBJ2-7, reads KAGVTQTPRYLIKTRGQQVTLSCSPISGHRSVSWYQQTPGQGLQFLFEYFSETQRNKGNFPGRFSGRQFSNSRSEMNVSTLELGDSALYLCASSLALAGVYEQYFGPGTRLTVT.

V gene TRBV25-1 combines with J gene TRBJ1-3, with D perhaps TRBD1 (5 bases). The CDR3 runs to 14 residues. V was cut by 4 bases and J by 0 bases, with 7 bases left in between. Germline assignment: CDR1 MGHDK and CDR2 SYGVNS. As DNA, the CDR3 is TGTGCCAGCAGTGCTGGGGGCTCTGGAAACACCATATATTTT. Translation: CASSAGGSGNTIYF. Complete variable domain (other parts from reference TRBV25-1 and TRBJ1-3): EADIYQTPRYLVIGTGKKITLECSQTMGHDKMYWYQQDPGMELHLIHYSYGVNSTEKGDLSSESTVSRIRTEHFPLTLESARPSHTSQYLCASSAGGSGNTIYFGEGSWLTVV.

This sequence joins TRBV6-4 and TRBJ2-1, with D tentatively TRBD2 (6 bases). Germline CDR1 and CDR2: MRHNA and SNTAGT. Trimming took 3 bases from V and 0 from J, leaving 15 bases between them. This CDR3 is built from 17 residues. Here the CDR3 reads CASSEREALRSYNEQFF. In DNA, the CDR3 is TGTGCCAGCAGTGAGAGGGAGGCTCTTCGCTCCTACAATGAGCAGTTCTTC.

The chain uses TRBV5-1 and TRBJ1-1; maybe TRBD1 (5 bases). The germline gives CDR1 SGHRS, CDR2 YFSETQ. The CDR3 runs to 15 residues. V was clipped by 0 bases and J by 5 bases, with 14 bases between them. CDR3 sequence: CASSLGRGARTEAFF. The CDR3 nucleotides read TGCGCCAGCAGCTTGGGTAGGGGCGCTAGGACTGAAGCTTTCTTT.

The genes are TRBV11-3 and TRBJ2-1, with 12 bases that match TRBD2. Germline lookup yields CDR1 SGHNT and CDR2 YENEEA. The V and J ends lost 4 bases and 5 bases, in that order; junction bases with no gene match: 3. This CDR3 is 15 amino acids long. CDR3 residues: CASSSLAGGDNEQFF. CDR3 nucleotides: TGTGCCAGCAGCTCCCTAGCGGGAGGGGACAATGAGCAGTTCTTC.

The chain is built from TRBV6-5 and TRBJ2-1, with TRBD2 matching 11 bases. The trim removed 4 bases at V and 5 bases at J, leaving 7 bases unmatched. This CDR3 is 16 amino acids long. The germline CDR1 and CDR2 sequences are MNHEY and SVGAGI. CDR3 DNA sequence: TGTGCCAGCAGTTTCAGACTAGCGGGGACGAACAATGAGCAGTTCTTC. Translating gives CASSFRLAGTNNEQFF.

The CDR3 here is CASTFGRSNTGELFF. The CDR3 nucleotides are TGTGCCAGCACCTTTGGGAGATCGAACACCGGGGAGCTGTTTTTT. The genes are TRBV7-9 and TRBJ2-2, with a possible D match to TRBD2 (5 bases). CDR1 and CDR2 from the germline V gene are SEHNR and FQNEAQ (reference sequence). The V and J ends lost 7 bases and 0 bases respectively, with 12 bases between them. The CDR3 covers 15 residues. Variable domain in full (rest from reference TRBV7-9 and TRBJ2-2): DTGVSQNPRHKITKRGQNVTFRCDPISEHNRLYWYRQTLGQGPEFLTYFQNEAQLEKSRLLSDRFSAERPKGSFSTLEIQRTEQGDSAMYLCASTFGRSNTGELFFGEGSRLTVL.

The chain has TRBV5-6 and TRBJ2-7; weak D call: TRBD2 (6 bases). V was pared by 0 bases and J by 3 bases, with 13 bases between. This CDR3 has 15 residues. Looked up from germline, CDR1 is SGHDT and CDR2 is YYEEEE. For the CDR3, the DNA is TGTGCCAGCAGCTTGGGGATTGGAGGGGTCTACGAGCAGTACTTC. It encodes CASSLGIGGVYEQYF.

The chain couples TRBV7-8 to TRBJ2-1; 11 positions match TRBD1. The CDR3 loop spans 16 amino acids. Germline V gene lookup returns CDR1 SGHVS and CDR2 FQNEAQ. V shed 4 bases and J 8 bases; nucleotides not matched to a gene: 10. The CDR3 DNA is TGTGCCAGCAGCTCCCCGGGACAGGGGGTCCGCGATGAGCAGTTCTTC. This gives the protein CASSSPGQGVRDEQFF.

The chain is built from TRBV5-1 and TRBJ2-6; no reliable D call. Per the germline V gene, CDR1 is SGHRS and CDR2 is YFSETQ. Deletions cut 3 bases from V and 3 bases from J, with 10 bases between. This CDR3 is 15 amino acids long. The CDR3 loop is CASSSSSGGANVLTF. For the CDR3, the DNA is TGCGCCAGCAGCTCATCCTCTGGTGGGGCCAACGTCCTGACTTTC.

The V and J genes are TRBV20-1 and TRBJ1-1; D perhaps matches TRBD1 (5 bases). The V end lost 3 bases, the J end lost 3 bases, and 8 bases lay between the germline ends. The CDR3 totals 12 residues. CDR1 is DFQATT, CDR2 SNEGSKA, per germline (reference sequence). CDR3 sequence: CSASWGDTEAFF. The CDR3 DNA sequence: TGCAGTGCTAGTTGGGGGGACACTGAAGCTTTCTTT.

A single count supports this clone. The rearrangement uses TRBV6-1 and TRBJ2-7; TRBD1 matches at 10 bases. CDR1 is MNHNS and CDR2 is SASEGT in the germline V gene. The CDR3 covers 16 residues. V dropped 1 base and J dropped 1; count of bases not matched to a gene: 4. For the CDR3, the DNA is TGTGCCAGCAGTGAAGGTTGGGGACAGGGGTCCTACGAGCAGTACTTC. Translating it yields CASSEGWGQGSYEQYF.

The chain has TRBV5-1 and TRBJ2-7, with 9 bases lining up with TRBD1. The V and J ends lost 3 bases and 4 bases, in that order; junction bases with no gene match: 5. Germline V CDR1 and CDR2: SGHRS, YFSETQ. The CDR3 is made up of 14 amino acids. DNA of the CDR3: TGCGCCAGCAGCTGGGGACAGGGCGGTTACGAGCAGTACTTC. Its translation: CASSWGQGGYEQYF.

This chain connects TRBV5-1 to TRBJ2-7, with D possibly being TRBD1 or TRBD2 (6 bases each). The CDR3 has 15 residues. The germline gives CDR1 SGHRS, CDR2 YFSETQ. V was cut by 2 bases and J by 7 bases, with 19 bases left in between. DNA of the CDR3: TGCGCCAGCAGCTTAGTGTCGGGGGCGTCAACAGAGCAGTACTTC. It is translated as CASSLVSGASTEQYF.